Listed below are T cell receptor beta chains from one sample, sequenced in a study of shared T cell receptors in the human thymus. TCRdb keeps only in-frame clones here, not all; method: immunoSEQ multiplex PCR. The sample holds hundreds of thousands of clones, more than 75% seen once. This sample also belongs to another study, concerning human thymus T cells.

Material: thymocytes. Receptor source: a boy less than two years old with a congenital heart defect. Both conserved end residues are trimmed from each CDR3.

CDR3aa: ASSLGPGQANSGANVLT
v_gene: TRBV5-1

CDR3aa: ASSWLAGPSSYNEQF
v_gene: TRBV11-2

CDR3aa: ASSSGHKGVDEQF
v_gene: TRBV27

CDR3aa: ASSEYTGYEQY
v_gene: TRBV25-1

CDR3aa: ASSLFSSGKNSYNEQF
v_gene: TRBV7-3

CDR3aa: ASSAGSGRGTDTQY
v_gene: TRBV9

CDR3aa: ASSAGLAGSYNEQF
v_gene: TRBV9

CDR3aa: ASSESPSGSLETQY
v_gene: TRBV25-1

CDR3aa: ASGFPRQGIGLQETQY
v_gene: TRBV27

CDR3aa: ASSVSWPQETQY
v_gene: TRBV9

CDR3aa: ASSGNPRERYEQY
v_gene: TRBV5-1

CDR3aa: ASSLGVVDYNEQF
v_gene: TRBV5-6

CDR3aa: ASSGGTGGPY
v_gene: TRBV7-6

CDR3aa: ASSLWGQPQH
v_gene: TRBV28

CDR3aa: ASSQSGRHEKLF
v_gene: TRBV14

CDR3aa: SVEPQPSYNEQF
v_gene: TRBV29-1

CDR3aa: ASSSVPWEKLF
v_gene: TRBV11-3

CDR3aa: ASSQDQVSGRATYEQY
v_gene: TRBV4-2

CDR3aa: ASSPQRSSYNEQF
v_gene: TRBV5-4

CDR3aa: ASGLCGRGTDTQY
v_gene: TRBV12-5

CDR3aa: ASSVLQREEY
v_gene: TRBV9

CDR3aa: ATPLNKTGEHYGYT
v_gene: TRBV18

CDR3aa: ASSRESGMNTEAF
v_gene: TRBV14

CDR3aa: ASSEFAMDSMEQY
v_gene: TRBV6-1

CDR3aa: ASSSPEGKGPDSTDTQY
v_gene: TRBV27

CDR3aa: ASSELRHRDRDRYEQY
v_gene: TRBV6-1

CDR3aa: ASSPGTGFPYEQY
v_gene: TRBV5-4

CDR3aa: ASSLGQGLTDTQY
v_gene: TRBV7-2